This T cell receptor (beta chain) was profiled in a study of identical twins. Unique molecular identifiers were present on cDNA, and template switching added a universal primer site. MiXCR, applied by TCRdb to the 5' RACE reads, yields one record per CDR3 protein. Of approximately 670,000 distinct CDR3 sequences listed, around 6.1% are singletons. With respect to this clonotype: Its cognate antigen is unknown. The CDR3 does not close with the conserved phenylalanine or tryptophan, likely indicating a read error.

Points from the study as a whole: Within beta out-of-frame sequences, the excess sharing observed between twins was weaker.

After removal of 2 bases from V and 6 bases from J, the junction contained 1 base not matched to a gene. The CDR3 is 12 residues long. CDR1 and CDR2 (germline): SGHKS, YYEKEE (reference sequence). Sequenced material: naive T cells sorted from blood. This clonotype was sampled from a man aged 18 to 29 in good health. V is TRBV5-5 and J is TRBJ2-7; TRBD1 matches 8 bases. Written as DNA, the CDR3 is TGTGCCAGCAGCTTTGGACAGGGCGAGCAGTACGGC. Its translation: CASSFGQGEQYG.